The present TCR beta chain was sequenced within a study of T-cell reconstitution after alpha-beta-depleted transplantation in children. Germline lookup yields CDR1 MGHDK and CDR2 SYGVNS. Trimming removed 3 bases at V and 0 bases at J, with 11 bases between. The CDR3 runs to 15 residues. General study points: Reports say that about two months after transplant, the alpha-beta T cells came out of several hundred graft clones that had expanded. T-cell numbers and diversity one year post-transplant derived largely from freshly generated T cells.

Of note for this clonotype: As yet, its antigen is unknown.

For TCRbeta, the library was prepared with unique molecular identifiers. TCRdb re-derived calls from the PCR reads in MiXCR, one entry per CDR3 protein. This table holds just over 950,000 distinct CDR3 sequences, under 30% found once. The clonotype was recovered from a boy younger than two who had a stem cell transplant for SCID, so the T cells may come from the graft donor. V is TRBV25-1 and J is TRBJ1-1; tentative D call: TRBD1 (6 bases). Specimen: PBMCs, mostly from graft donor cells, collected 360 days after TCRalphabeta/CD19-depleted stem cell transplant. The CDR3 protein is CASSDRWGLNTEAFF. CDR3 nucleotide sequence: TGTGCCAGCAGTGATCGGTGGGGGCTGAACACTGAAGCTTTCTTT. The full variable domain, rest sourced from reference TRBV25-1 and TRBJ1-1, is EADIYQTPRYLVIGTGKKITLECSQTMGHDKMYWYQQDPGMELHLIHYSYGVNSTEKGDLSSESTVSRIRTEHFPLTLESARPSHTSQYLCASSDRWGLNTEAFFGQGTRLTVV.